The 4 T cell receptor beta chains given below trace back to one sample, sequenced in a study of blood T cell repertoires in COVID-19. Sequencing was performed with immunoSEQ multiplex PCR; in TCRdb, only in-frame clones are kept and a portion is missing. Here the sample spans about 430,000 clones, around nine tenths being singletons. Sequences were obtained from PBMCs or T cells enriched from blood (not recorded which). These receptors all come from a woman between 18 and 29 years old who had been exposed to COVID-19.

This chain links TRBV27 with TRBJ2-3; 7 bases align to TRBD2. CDR3 length: 18 amino acids. The germline V gene encodes CDR1 MNHEY and CDR2 SMNVEV (reference sequence). V shed 8 bases, J shed 6 bases, and the junction held 23 bases outside the gene matches. CDR3 DNA: TGTGCCAGCGGGGGGTGGGGGAGGGCCTCTTTTGTGTCCGATACGCAGTATTTT. This translates into CASGGWGRASFVSDTQYF.

The CDR3 spells CASSPQRQGSHTEAFF. The CDR3 DNA follows: TGTGCCAGCTCACCGCAGCGACAGGGCAGTCACACTGAAGCTTTCTTT. This chain uses TRBV18 with TRBJ1-1, with TRBD1 matching over 7 bases. This CDR3 spans 16 amino acids. Germline loops: CDR1 KGHSH, CDR2 LQKENI. The ends lost 3 bases at V and 3 bases at J; junction bases unmatched: 10. The variable domain in full, with the rest retrieved from reference TRBV18 and TRBJ1-1, is NAGVMQNPRHLVRRRGQEARLRCSPMKGHSHVYWYRQLPEEGLKFMVYLQKENIIDESGMPKERFSAEFPKEGPSILRIQQVVRGDSAAYFCASSPQRQGSHTEAFFGQGTRLTVV.

Only one count was recorded for this clone. The genes are TRBV19 and TRBJ2-3; 9 nucleotides match TRBD1. This CDR3 is built from 14 residues. V trimming: 9 bases; J trimming: 5 bases; junction bases outside the gene matches: 9. The V gene's germline CDR1 is LNHDA and CDR2 SQIVND (reference sequence). CDR3 sequence: CASALQGALDTQYF. Here the CDR3 DNA reads TGTGCCAGCGCACTACAGGGGGCCTTAGATACGCAGTATTTT.

The chain carries TRBV7-6 and TRBJ2-1; TRBD2 matches 10 bases. With V trimmed by 4 bases and J by 4 bases, 7 bases remained unmatched. CDR3 length: 16 residues. The V gene's germline CDR1 is SGHVS and CDR2 FNYEAQ. The CDR3, as DNA: TGTGCCAGCAGCTCTTACGGGACTAGCGCTTACAATGAGCAGTTCTTC. Translation gives CASSSYGTSAYNEQFF.